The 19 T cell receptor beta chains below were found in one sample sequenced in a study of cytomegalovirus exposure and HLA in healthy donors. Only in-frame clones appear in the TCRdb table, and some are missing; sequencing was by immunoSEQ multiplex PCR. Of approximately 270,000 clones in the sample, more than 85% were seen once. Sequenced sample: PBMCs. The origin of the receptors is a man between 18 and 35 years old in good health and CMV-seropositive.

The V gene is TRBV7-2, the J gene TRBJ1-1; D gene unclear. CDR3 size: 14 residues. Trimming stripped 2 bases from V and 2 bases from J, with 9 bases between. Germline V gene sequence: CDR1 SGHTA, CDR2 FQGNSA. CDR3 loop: CASSLLYSNTEAFF. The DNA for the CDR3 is TGTGCCAGCAGCTTACTCTACAGCAACACTGAAGCTTTCTTT.

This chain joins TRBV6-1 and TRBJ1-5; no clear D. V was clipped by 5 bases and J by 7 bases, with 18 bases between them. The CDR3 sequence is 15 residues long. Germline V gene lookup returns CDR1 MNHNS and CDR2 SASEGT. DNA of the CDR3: TGTGCCAGCAGTACCTCAGAGGAAGGTGGCCAGCCCCAGCATTTT. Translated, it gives CASSTSEEGGQPQHF.

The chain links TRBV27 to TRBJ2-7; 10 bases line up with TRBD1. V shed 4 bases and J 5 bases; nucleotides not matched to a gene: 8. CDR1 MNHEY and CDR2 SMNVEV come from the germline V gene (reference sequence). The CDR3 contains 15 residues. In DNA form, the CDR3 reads TGTGCCAGCAGTTCAGTGGGGACAGGGGTCGACGAGCAGTACTTC. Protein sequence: CASSSVGTGVDEQYF.

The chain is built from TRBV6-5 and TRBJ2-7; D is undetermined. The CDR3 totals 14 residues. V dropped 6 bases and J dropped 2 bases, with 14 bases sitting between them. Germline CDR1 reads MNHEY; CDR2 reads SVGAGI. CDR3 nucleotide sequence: TGTGCCAGCAGGAAGCACCTGGGGACCTACGAGCAGTACTTC. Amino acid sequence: CASRKHLGTYEQYF.

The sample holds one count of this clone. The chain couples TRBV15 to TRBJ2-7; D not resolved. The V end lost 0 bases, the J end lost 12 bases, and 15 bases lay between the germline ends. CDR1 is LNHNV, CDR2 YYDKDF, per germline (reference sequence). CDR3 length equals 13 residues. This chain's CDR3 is CATSRDPSGIGYF. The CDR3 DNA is TGTGCCACCAGCAGAGATCCATCAGGAATTGGGTACTTC.

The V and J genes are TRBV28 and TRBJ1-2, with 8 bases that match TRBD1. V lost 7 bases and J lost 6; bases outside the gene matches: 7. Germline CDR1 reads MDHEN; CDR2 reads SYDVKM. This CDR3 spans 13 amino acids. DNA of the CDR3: TGTGCCAGCATAAGACAGGGGATAGATGGCTACACCTTC. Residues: CASIRQGIDGYTF.

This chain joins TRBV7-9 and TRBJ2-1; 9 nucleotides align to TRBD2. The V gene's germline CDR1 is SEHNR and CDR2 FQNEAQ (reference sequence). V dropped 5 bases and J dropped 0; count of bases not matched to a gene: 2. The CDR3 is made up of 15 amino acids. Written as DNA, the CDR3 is TGTGCCAGCAGCAATAGCGGGAGCTCCTACAATGAGCAGTTCTTC. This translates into CASSNSGSSYNEQFF.

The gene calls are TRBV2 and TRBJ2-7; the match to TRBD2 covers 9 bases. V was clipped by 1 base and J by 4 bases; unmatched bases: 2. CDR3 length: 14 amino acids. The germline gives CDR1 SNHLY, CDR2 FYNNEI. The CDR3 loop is CASSEGTSVYEQYF. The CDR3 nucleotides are TGTGCCAGCAGTGAAGGGACTAGCGTTTACGAGCAGTACTTC.

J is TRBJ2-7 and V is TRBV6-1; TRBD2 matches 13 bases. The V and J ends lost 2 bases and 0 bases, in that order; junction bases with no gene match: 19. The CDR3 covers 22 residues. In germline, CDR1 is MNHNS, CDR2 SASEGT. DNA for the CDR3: TGTGCCAGCAGTGAAAGGGGACCATCAGGGACTAGCGGGGTCGGAGACTCCTACGAGCAGTACTTC. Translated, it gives CASSERGPSGTSGVGDSYEQYF.

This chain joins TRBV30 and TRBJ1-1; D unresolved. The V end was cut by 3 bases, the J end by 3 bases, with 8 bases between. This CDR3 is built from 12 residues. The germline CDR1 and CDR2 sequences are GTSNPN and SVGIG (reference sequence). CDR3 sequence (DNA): TGTGCCTGGAGCGGCGGATACACTGAAGCTTTCTTT. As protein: CAWSGGYTEAFF.

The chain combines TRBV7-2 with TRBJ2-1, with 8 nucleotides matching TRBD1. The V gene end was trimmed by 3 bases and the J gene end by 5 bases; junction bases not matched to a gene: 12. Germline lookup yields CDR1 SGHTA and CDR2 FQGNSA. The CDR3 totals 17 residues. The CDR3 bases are TGTGCCAGCAGCTTGTCGATTGGGGCGGACAGGGACAATGAGCAGTTCTTC. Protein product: CASSLSIGADRDNEQFF.

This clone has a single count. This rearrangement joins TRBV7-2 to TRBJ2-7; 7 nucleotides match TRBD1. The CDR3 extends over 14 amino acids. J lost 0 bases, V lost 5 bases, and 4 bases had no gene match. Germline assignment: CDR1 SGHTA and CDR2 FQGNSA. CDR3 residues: CASSARQGSYEQYF. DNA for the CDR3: TGTGCCAGCAGCGCAAGACAGGGCTCCTACGAGCAGTACTTC. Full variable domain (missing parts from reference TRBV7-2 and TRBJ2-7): GAGVSQSPSNKVTEKGKDVELRCDPISGHTALYWYRQSLGQGLEFLIYFQGNSAPDKSGLPSDRFSAERTGGSVSTLTIQRTQQEDSAVYLCASSARQGSYEQYFGPGTRLTVT.

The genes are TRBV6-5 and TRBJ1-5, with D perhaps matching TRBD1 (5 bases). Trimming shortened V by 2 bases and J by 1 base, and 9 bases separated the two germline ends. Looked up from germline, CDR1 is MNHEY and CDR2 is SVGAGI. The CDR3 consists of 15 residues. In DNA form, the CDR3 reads TGTGCCAGCAGTTACAGTTGGGACAGCAATCAGCCCCAGCATTTT. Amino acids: CASSYSWDSNQPQHF.

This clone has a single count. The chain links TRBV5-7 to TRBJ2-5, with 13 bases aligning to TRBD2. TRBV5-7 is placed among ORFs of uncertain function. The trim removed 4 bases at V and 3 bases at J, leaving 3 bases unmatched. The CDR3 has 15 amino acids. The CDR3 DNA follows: TGTGCCAGCAGCCCCGGGACTAGCGGGGAAGAGACCCAGTACTTC. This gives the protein CASSPGTSGEETQYF.

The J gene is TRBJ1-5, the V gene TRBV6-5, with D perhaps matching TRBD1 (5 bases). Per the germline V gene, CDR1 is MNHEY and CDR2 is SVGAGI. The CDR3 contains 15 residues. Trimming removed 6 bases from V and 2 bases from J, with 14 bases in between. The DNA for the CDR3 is TGTGCCAGCAGCCTCAAGGGGTTAGGCAATCAGCCCCAGCATTTT. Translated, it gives CASSLKGLGNQPQHF.

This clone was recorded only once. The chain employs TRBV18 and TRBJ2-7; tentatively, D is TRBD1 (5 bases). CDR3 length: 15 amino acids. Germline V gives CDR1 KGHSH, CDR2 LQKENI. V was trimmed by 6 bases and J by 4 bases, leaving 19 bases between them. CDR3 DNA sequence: TGTGCCAGCTCGCCTGATAAGGGCAGGGAATACGAGCAGTACTTC. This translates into CASSPDKGREYEQYF.

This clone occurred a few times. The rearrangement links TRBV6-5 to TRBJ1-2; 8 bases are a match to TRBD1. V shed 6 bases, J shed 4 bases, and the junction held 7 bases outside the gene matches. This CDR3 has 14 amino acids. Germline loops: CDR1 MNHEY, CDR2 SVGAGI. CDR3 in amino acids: CASRIGQGIYGYTF. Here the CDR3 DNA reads TGTGCCAGCAGGATAGGACAGGGTATCTATGGCTACACCTTC.

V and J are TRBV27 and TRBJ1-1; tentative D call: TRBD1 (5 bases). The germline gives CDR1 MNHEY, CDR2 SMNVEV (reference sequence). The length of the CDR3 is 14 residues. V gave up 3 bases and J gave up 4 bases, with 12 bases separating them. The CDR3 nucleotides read TGTGCCAGCAGTTTTCGGGGGATGTTCACTGAAGCTTTCTTT. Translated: CASSFRGMFTEAFF.

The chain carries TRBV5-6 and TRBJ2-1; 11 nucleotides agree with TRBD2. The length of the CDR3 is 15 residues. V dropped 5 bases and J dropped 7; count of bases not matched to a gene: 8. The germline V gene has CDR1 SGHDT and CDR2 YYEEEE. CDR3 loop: CASRFGTSGKNEQFF. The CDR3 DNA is TGTGCCAGCAGATTTGGGACTAGCGGAAAGAATGAGCAGTTCTTC.